One sample yielded the 12 T cell receptor beta chains listed below, sequenced in a study of blood T cell repertoires in COVID-19. The repertoire was sequenced with immunoSEQ multiplex PCR; TCRdb's copy has only in-frame clones and lacks some. The sample consists of 150,000 to 200,000 clones, approximately 87% of them appearing once. Sequencing input: peripheral blood. The receptor set was obtained from a woman aged 70-85 years with COVID-19, enrolled during active disease.

The V call is TRBV4-1, the J call TRBJ2-1; TRBD2 agrees at 13 bases. CDR1 is MGHRA, CDR2 YSYEKL, per germline. With V trimmed by 1 base and J by 0 bases, 3 bases remained unmatched. CDR3 size: 18 residues. The CDR3 DNA is TGCGCCAGCAGCCAAGGGGGACTAGCGGGGAGCTCCTACAATGAGCAGTTCTTC. Its protein product is CASSQGGLAGSSYNEQFF.

The chain links TRBV7-9 to TRBJ2-2; TRBD2 matches at 7 bases. The ends lost 8 bases at V and 1 base at J; junction bases unmatched: 4. Germline CDR1 and CDR2: SEHNR and FQNEAQ (reference sequence). CDR3 length: 14 amino acids. The DNA for the CDR3 is TGTGCCAGCGGGAGGGGTCAGAACACCGGGGAGCTGTTTTTT. Amino acids: CASGRGQNTGELFF. The variable domain in full, with the rest retrieved from reference TRBV7-9 and TRBJ2-2, is DTGVSQNPRHKITKRGQNVTFRCDPISEHNRLYWYRQTLGQGPEFLTYFQNEAQLEKSRLLSDRFSAERPKGSFSTLEIQRTEQGDSAMYLCASGRGQNTGELFFGEGSRLTVL.

This rearrangement joins TRBV3-1 (or the pseudogene TRBV3-2) to TRBJ1-5, with D hard to call. CDR1 is LGHDT, CDR2 YNNKEL, per germline (reference sequence). This CDR3 is 17 amino acids long. V was cut by 4 bases and J by 5 bases, with 21 bases left in between. CDR3 nucleotides: TGTGCCAGCAGCCGCACTTGTCCCATTTTTCATCATCAGCCCCAGCATTTT. Translation gives CASSRTCPIFHHQPQHF.

V and J are TRBV19 and TRBJ2-7; maybe TRBD2 (6 bases). V was cut by 4 bases and J by 0 bases, with 16 bases left in between. The CDR3 has 16 amino acids. Per germline, CDR1 LNHDA and CDR2 SQIVND (reference sequence). The CDR3 nucleotides are TGTGCCAGTAGTACCCCAGGTCCCGGGAGCTCCTACGAGCAGTACTTC. This codes for CASSTPGPGSSYEQYF.

The genes are TRBV18 and TRBJ1-2; the D gene is possibly TRBD1 (5 bases). The germline V gene has CDR1 KGHSH and CDR2 LQKENI. The CDR3 spans 14 residues. Trimming stripped 8 bases from V and 2 bases from J, with 15 bases between. CDR3: CASTIGRTNYGYTF. CDR3 in DNA: TGTGCCAGCACTATAGGACGGACAAACTATGGCTACACCTTC.

The chain carries TRBV27 and TRBJ2-3, with 7 positions matching TRBD2. The CDR3 runs to 16 residues. Trimming removed 3 bases from V and 0 bases from J; junction bases left unmatched: 6. Germline V gene lookup returns CDR1 MNHEY and CDR2 SMNVEV (reference sequence). The DNA for the CDR3 is TGTGCCAGCAGTTTCTTGGCGGGAGCAAGCACAGATACGCAGTATTTT. Its translation: CASSFLAGASTDTQYF.

The CDR3: CATSDPRRGAETQYF. Written as DNA, the CDR3 is TGTGCCACCAGTGACCCCCGCAGGGGCGCTGAGACCCAGTACTTC. The V and J genes are TRBV24-1 and TRBJ2-5; D is possibly TRBD1 (6 bases). In germline, CDR1 is KGHDR, CDR2 SFDVKD. V lost 4 bases and J lost 5, with 16 bases in between. The CDR3 runs to 15 residues.

The rearrangement uses TRBV7-9 and TRBJ2-5; D may be TRBD1 (6 bases). The CDR3 is 15 residues long. The V and J ends lost 5 bases and 2 bases respectively, with 15 bases between them. From germline, CDR1 is SEHNR and CDR2 FQNEAQ (reference sequence). The CDR3, as DNA: TGTGCCAGCAGCGCCCAGGGGCCTGAGCAAGAGACCCAGTACTTC. As protein: CASSAQGPEQETQYF. Looking up the rest from reference TRBV7-9 and TRBJ2-5 gives the full variable domain: DTGVSQNPRHKITKRGQNVTFRCDPISEHNRLYWYRQTLGQGPEFLTYFQNEAQLEKSRLLSDRFSAERPKGSFSTLEIQRTEQGDSAMYLCASSAQGPEQETQYFGPGTRLLVL.

The V and J genes are TRBV28 and TRBJ2-3; TRBD1 is a possible D gene (6 bases). Trimming removed 3 bases from V and 1 base from J, with 11 bases in between. CDR3 length equals 15 residues. From germline, CDR1 is MDHEN and CDR2 SYDVKM. The CDR3 reads CASSFTGMGTDTQYF. CDR3 in DNA: TGTGCCAGCAGTTTTACAGGGATGGGCACAGATACGCAGTATTTT.

This clone was recorded only once. The V gene is TRBV6-2 or TRBV6-3, the J gene TRBJ2-2, with 9 bases aligning to TRBD2. This CDR3 has 19 residues. Trimming at V came to 2 bases and at J to 0 bases, leaving 10 bases not matched to a gene. Germline-derived CDR1 and CDR2 are MNHEY and SVGEGT. CDR3 DNA sequence: TGTGCCAGCAGTTACAGGGCGGGAGGGGCCCCCGCGAACACCGGGGAGCTGTTTTTT. This codes for CASSYRAGGAPANTGELFF.

The chain carries TRBV30 and TRBJ1-3, with TRBD1 identical over 7 bases. The CDR3 consists of 14 residues. V lost 5 bases and J lost 4; bases outside the gene matches: 8. Germline-derived CDR1 and CDR2 are GTSNPN and SVGIG (reference sequence). The CDR3 reads CAWFLGQAGNTIYF. Written as DNA, the CDR3 is TGTGCCTGGTTCCTTGGACAGGCGGGAAACACCATATATTTT.

The rearrangement links TRBV5-4 to TRBJ2-1; perhaps TRBD2 as D (6 bases). Deletions cut 3 bases from V and 7 bases from J, with 17 bases between. The CDR3 runs to 15 residues. Germline V gene sequence: CDR1 SGHNT, CDR2 YYREEE (reference sequence). The CDR3 protein is CASSWGTGDGNEQFF. In DNA, the CDR3 is TGTGCCAGCAGCTGGGGAACGGGAGATGGGAATGAGCAGTTCTTC.